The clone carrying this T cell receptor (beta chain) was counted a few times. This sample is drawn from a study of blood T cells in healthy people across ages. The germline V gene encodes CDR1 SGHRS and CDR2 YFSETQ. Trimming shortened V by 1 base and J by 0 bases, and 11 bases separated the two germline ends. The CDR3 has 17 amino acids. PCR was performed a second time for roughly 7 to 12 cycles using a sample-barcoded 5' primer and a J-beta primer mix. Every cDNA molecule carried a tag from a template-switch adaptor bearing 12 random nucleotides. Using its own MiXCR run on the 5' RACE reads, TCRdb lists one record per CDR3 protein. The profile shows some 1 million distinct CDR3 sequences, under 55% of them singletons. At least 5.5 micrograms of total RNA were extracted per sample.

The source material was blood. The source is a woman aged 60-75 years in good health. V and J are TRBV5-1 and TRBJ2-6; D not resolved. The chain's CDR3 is CASSLTSPSSGANVLTF. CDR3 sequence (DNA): TGCGCCAGCAGCTTGACGTCTCCGAGCTCTGGGGCCAACGTCCTGACTTTC.